The 6 T cell receptor beta chains below were found in one sample sequenced in a study of blood T cell repertoires in COVID-19 (dated by TCRdb to 2020 to 2021). The library was built by means of the immunoSEQ multiplex PCR assay. What TCRdb holds here is the immuneACCESS table cut down to in-frame rearrangements. Part of the clones is not present; checked against another copy, under half of the missing clones reflect an unresolved V gene, and the others are unexplained. This sample holds 100,000 to 110,000 clones; more than 75% were observed only once. The leading ten clones occupy 10% to 15% of the sample. Sample: peripheral blood. The receptors stem from a human donor in a cohort sampled during active COVID-19.

The CDR3 DNA is TGTGCCACCAGCTTTAGCGGGGCCGACTACAATGAGCAGTTCTTC. Its protein product is CATSFSGADYNEQFF. V and J are TRBV15 and TRBJ2-1; 8 positions match TRBD2. Germline-derived CDR1 and CDR2 are LNHNV and YYDKDF (reference sequence). The V and J ends lost 5 bases and 3 bases, in that order; junction bases with no gene match: 6. This CDR3 is built from 15 residues.

This chain connects TRBV29-1 to TRBJ1-2, with 8 bases that match TRBD1. The germline gives CDR1 SQVTM, CDR2 ANQGSEA. The CDR3 totals 12 residues. J gave up 6 bases and V 2 bases, and 2 bases lay outside the gene matches. The CDR3 here is CSVERDRHGYTF. CDR3 DNA: TGCAGCGTTGAAAGGGACAGGCATGGCTACACCTTC.

The chain combines TRBV7-9 with TRBJ2-7; TRBD2 agrees at 8 bases. CDR3 length: 16 residues. V gave up 2 bases and J gave up 3 bases; unmatched junction bases: 9. Per the germline V gene, CDR1 is SEHNR and CDR2 is FQNEAQ (reference sequence). The CDR3 protein is CASSLSVGGVLYEQYF. As DNA, the CDR3 is TGTGCCAGCAGCTTATCCGTCGGGGGGGTCCTCTACGAGCAGTACTTC. Filled out from reference TRBV7-9 and TRBJ2-7, the complete variable domain reads DTGVSQNPRHKITKRGQNVTFRCDPISEHNRLYWYRQTLGQGPEFLTYFQNEAQLEKSRLLSDRFSAERPKGSFSTLEIQRTEQGDSAMYLCASSLSVGGVLYEQYFGPGTRLTVT.

This chain uses TRBV5-1 with TRBJ2-2; no reliable D call. V dropped 2 bases and J dropped 0 bases, with 8 bases sitting between them. The CDR3 consists of 15 residues. The germline V gene encodes CDR1 SGHRS and CDR2 YFSETQ. The CDR3 nucleotides read TGCGCCAGCAGCTTCATGGCAGCGAACACCGGGGAGCTGTTTTTT. As protein: CASSFMAANTGELFF.

The V gene is TRBV2, the J gene TRBJ2-1; D remains ambiguous. Germline values: CDR1 SNHLY, CDR2 FYNNEI. The CDR3 is made up of 13 amino acids. The V end lost 2 bases, the J end lost 9 bases, and 11 bases lay between the germline ends. Written as DNA, the CDR3 is TGTGCCAGCAGTGAAAGTCAACTCGGTGAGCAGTTCTTC. It codes for CASSESQLGEQFF.

The rearrangement links TRBV6-5 to TRBJ2-7; 9 bases fit TRBD1. This CDR3 is built from 15 residues. Germline-derived CDR1 and CDR2 are MNHEY and SVGAGI. With V trimmed by 6 bases and J by 2 bases, 8 bases remained unmatched. In nucleotides, the CDR3 is TGTGCCAGCAGCACCCGGGACAGGGCTCCCTACGAGCAGTACTTC. Translation gives CASSTRDRAPYEQYF.